What follows is one TCR beta chain and its context. The antigen is not known. The treatment: about 20 received Ad26.COV2.S at low or high dose, single or two shots; several received placebo; per-sample allocation not given. Repertoires come from day 63 after the first vaccine or placebo injection. The sample came from a Boston adult aged 18-55 years. The trim removed 0 bases at V and 6 bases at J, leaving 15 bases unmatched. Germline lookup yields CDR1 GTSNPN and CDR2 SVGIG (reference sequence). The CDR3 covers 17 residues. TCRdb keeps only in-frame clones here, not all; method: immunoSEQ multiplex PCR. The data contain a few hundred thousand clones, 92% of them singletons. These data belong to a study of Ad26.COV2.S vaccination and SARS-CoV-2 variants. Study information: Ad26.COV2.S was injected intramuscularly once or twice, 56 days apart. Study outcomes and limitations: Marked by substantial breadth, spike-specific CD8+ and CD4+ T cell responses were reportedly seen after vaccination.

The clonotype comes from a person aged 18-65 years who received the Ad26.COV2.S COVID-19 vaccine or a placebo. Material: peripheral blood, obtained in a trial of Ad26.COV2.S vaccine versus placebo. The V gene is TRBV30, the J gene TRBJ2-3; 7 nucleotides match TRBD1. In nucleotides, the CDR3 is TGTGCCTGGAGTGTTGGCAGGGGGACCACTAGACCGGATACGCAGTATTTT. Protein sequence: CAWSVGRGTTRPDTQYF.